What follows are 9 T cell receptor beta chains derived from one specimen sequenced in a study of blood T cell repertoires in COVID-19. Produced via immunoSEQ multiplex PCR; TCRdb's table is partial and in-frame only. The table has 200,000 to 300,000 clones, about 83% seen once. Sample: peripheral blood. The source is a man between 45 and 60 years old with acute or convalescent COVID-19.

Points on this clone: The sample holds other DNA sequences that translate to the same CDR3. The rearrangement joins TRBV24-1 to TRBJ2-1, with TRBD2 matching over 11 bases. There are 14 residues in the CDR3. Germline V CDR1 and CDR2: KGHDR, SFDVKD. J gave up 3 bases and V 10 bases, and 4 bases lay outside the gene matches. The CDR3 coding sequence is TGTGCCACTAGCGGGACTAGCGGCTACAATGAGCAGTTCTTC. It yields the protein CATSGTSGYNEQFF.

The rearrangement joins TRBV12-3 or TRBV12-4 to TRBJ2-2; TRBD2 matches at 7 bases. V dropped 7 bases and J dropped 1; count of bases not matched to a gene: 0. There are 13 residues in the CDR3. This CDR3 is CASKRGNTGELFF. CDR3 coding DNA: TGTGCCAGCAAGCGGGGGAACACCGGGGAGCTGTTTTTT.

The chain joins TRBV19 to TRBJ2-1; TRBD1 matches at 9 bases. This CDR3 is built from 15 residues. Per the germline V gene, CDR1 is LNHDA and CDR2 is SQIVND (reference sequence). V lost 2 bases to trimming and J lost 7 bases; unmatched junction nucleotides: 6. The CDR3 DNA is TGTGCCAGTAGTATAATGGGACAGGGCATGAATGAGCAGTTCTTC. Its translation is CASSIMGQGMNEQFF.

This clone was counted once. The V gene is TRBV25-1, the J gene TRBJ2-1, with TRBD2 matching over 7 bases. The CDR3 has 13 amino acids. The V segment lost 11 bases and the J segment 6 bases; nucleotides outside the gene matches: 10. Per the germline V gene, CDR1 is MGHDK and CDR2 is SYGVNS. The CDR3 protein is CAARGAGVNEQFF. CDR3 nucleotides: TGTGCCGCCCGAGGGGCGGGAGTCAATGAGCAGTTCTTC.

This clone occurred many times. This chain uses TRBV6-1 with TRBJ2-4; D is perhaps TRBD1 (5 bases). The CDR3 loop spans 14 amino acids. Trimming cost V 3 bases and J 6 bases, with 12 bases left between them. Germline V gene sequence: CDR1 MNHNS, CDR2 SASEGT. The CDR3 coding sequence is TGTGCCAGCAGTGATGGTTCAGGGATAAACATTCAGTACTTC. This codes for CASSDGSGINIQYF.

The chain employs TRBV5-1 and TRBJ2-7; D is undetermined. Germline V gene sequence: CDR1 SGHRS, CDR2 YFSETQ. This CDR3 has 15 amino acids. Trimming stripped 0 bases from V and 3 bases from J, with 13 bases between. The DNA of the CDR3 is TGCGCCAGCAGCTTGGCGGATTCTGGGCTCTACGAGCAGTACTTC. It specifies CASSLADSGLYEQYF.

This sequence joins TRBV6-2 or TRBV6-3 and TRBJ1-2, with TRBD1 identical over 8 bases. Germline lookup yields CDR1 MNHEY and CDR2 SVGEGT. With V trimmed by 6 bases and J by 4 bases, 7 bases remained unmatched. The CDR3 is 14 residues long. The CDR3 bases are TGTGCCAGCAGCTCTCGGGACAGGCTCTATGGCTACACCTTC. It translates to CASSSRDRLYGYTF.

The chain is built from TRBV28 and TRBJ1-1; D might be TRBD1 (6 bases). There are 14 residues in the CDR3. The germline CDR1 and CDR2 sequences are MDHEN and SYDVKM. Trimming removed 2 bases from V and 5 bases from J, with 12 bases in between. For the CDR3, the DNA is TGTGCCAGCAGTTTAGGGACAAGTTTTACTGAAGCTTTCTTT. Protein: CASSLGTSFTEAFF.

The gene calls are TRBV14 and TRBJ1-2, with unresolved D. Germline V gene lookup returns CDR1 SGHDN and CDR2 FVKESK. V was clipped by 0 bases and J by 5 bases, with 4 bases between them. The length of the CDR3 is 12 residues. CDR3 nucleotides: TGTGCCAGCAGCCAAGATCAGTATGGCTACACCTTC. This gives the protein CASSQDQYGYTF. The variable domain in full, completed from reference TRBV14 and TRBJ1-2, reads EAGVTQFPSHSVIEKGQTVTLRCDPISGHDNLYWYRRVMGKEIKFLLHFVKESKQDESGMPNNRFLAERTGGTYSTLKVQPAELEDSGVYFCASSQDQYGYTFGSGTRLTVV.